These T cell receptor beta chains were read from a single sample in a study of blood T cells in healthy people across ages. TCRdb passed the 5' RACE reads through MiXCR, listing each CDR3 protein once. The sample yields over 1,500,000 distinct CDR3 sequences, around 42% seen once. Sequencing was performed on blood. These receptors were taken from a human donor in good health. CDR3s include the opening cysteine and the closing phenylalanine or tryptophan. D genes are given only for firm matches. Some rows mark clone size as missing; the rest say once, few, many or name a class of expanded clone.

cdr3_nt cdr3_aa d_call v_call cdr3_length clone_size j_call
TGTGCCAGCAGCTTTGCCTCAGGGCCCCGAGGGACCTACGGTGAGCAGTTCTTC CASSFASGPRGTYGEQFF - TRBV13 18 few TRBJ2-1
TGTGCCAGCAGCGTAGGGGTAGGTTCACCCCTCCACTTT CASSVGVGSPLHF - TRBV9 13 - TRBJ1-6
TGTGCCAGCAGCCGTGGTGGTCTGGACGAGCAGTACTTC CASSRGGLDEQYF - TRBV7-3 13 few TRBJ2-7
TGTGCCAGCAGCTTAGCGACCCGCACAGATACGCGGTATTTT CASSLATRTDTRYF - TRBV7-2 14 - TRBJ2-3
TGTGCCAGCAAAGAAGGGGGGGAACTTGAGACAAGCTCCTACAATGAGCAGTTCTTC CASKEGGELETSSYNEQFF - TRBV4-2 19 - TRBJ2-1
TGTGCCAGCAAGAGAAGACAGACGGGAACCTACGAGCAGTACTTC CASKRRQTGTYEQYF - TRBV3-1 15 - TRBJ2-7
TGTGCCAGCAGCCAGGTAGGGGTGAGGGGCTCCTACGAGCAGTACTTC CASSQVGVRGSYEQYF - TRBV28 16 few TRBJ2-7
TGTGCCAGCAGCCTCCCCGGGACGGGGAACTATGGCTACACCTTC CASSLPGTGNYGYTF - TRBV7-2 15 - TRBJ1-2
TGTGCCAGCAGCCAAAGGGGGGAATACTACGAGCAGTACTTC CASSQRGEYYEQYF - TRBV4-2 14 - TRBJ2-7
TGTGCCAGCAGGGGGGACTCTACGGAGCAGTACTTC CASRGDSTEQYF - TRBV28 12 - TRBJ2-4
TGTGCCAGCAGCCCAGGTTTTGTGGGCACTGAAGCTTTCTTT CASSPGFVGTEAFF - TRBV12-3/TRBV12-4 14 - TRBJ1-1
TGTGCCAGCAGCTTGGGAGATTCCTACGATGAGCAGTTCTTC CASSLGDSYDEQFF - TRBV5-5 14 few TRBJ2-1
TGTGCCAGCAGCTTGGGGATCCAAGAGACCCTGTACTTC CASSLGIQETLYF - TRBV7-2 13 - TRBJ2-5
TGTGCCAGCAGGGGCCTACCGGCAGGGTGGAGTGAAGCTAATGAAAAACTGTTTTTT CASRGLPAGWSEANEKLFF - TRBV2 19 - TRBJ1-4